The TCR beta chain described here comes from a study of beta chain features in type 1 diabetes. In the study overall: Regarding age, gender and cell yields, patients proved similar to healthy donors. General study findings and limits: TCRB CDR3s were moderately but significantly shorter in Type 1 diabetes patients in all four CD4+ subsets.

This clone was detected only a few times. Its target is not known. Germline V CDR1 and CDR2: SGHDN, FVKESK. The length of the CDR3 is 15 residues. V lost 5 bases and J lost 4; bases outside the gene matches: 8. The authors reverse transcribed all of the isolated RNA, so sequencing captured expressed TCRB transcripts. The method was immunoSEQ multiplex PCR; TCRdb's version includes in-frame clones alone and lacks a portion of them. The table lists about 900,000 clones, 15% to 20% of them singletons, with around 0.02% in the top ten. Naive, central memory, regulatory and stem cell-like memory cells within the CD4+ compartment were sorted using CD45RO/CCR7/CD25/CD127/CD95/CD27.

Sequenced input: naive CD4+ T cells from blood. J is TRBJ2-1 and V is TRBV14; 7 bases align to TRBD1. The sequence was obtained from a woman in her late teens or twenties in good health. CDR3 coding DNA: TGTGCCAGCAGCGAACAGGGGCCCTCTTACAATGAGCAGTTCTTC. Protein sequence: CASSEQGPSYNEQFF.